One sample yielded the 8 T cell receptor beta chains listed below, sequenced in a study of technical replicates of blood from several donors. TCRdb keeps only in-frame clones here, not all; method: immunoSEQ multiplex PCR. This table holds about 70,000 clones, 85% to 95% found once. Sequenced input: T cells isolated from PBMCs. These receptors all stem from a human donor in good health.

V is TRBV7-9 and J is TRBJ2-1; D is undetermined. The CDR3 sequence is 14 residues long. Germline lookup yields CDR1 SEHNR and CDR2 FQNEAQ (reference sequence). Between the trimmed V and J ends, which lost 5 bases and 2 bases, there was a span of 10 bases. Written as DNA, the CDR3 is TGTGCCAGCAGCCTCGACTGGGCCTACAATGAGCAGTTCTTC. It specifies CASSLDWAYNEQFF.

The DNA for the CDR3 is TGTGCCAGCAGTCCACTTAACACCGGGGAGCTGTTTTTT. It yields the protein CASSPLNTGELFF. The chain combines TRBV9 with TRBJ2-2; no reliable D call. Germline assignment: CDR1 SGDLS and CDR2 YYNGEE. The ends were cut back, 5 bases at V and 2 bases at J, with 7 bases in the middle. The CDR3 is 13 residues long.

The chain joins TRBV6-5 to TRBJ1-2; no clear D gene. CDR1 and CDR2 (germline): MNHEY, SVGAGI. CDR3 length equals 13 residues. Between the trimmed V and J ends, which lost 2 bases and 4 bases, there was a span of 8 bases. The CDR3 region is CASSYPSFYGYTF. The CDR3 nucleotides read TGTGCCAGCAGTTACCCGTCCTTCTATGGCTACACCTTC.

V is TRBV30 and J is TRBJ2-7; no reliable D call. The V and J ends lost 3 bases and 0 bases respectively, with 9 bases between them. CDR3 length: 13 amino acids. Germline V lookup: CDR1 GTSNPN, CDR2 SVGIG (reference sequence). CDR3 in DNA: TGTGCCTGGAGACCTAGTAGCTCCTACGAGCAGTACTTC. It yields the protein CAWRPSSSYEQYF. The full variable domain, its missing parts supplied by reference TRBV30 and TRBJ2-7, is SQTIHQWPATLVQPVGSPLSLECTVEGTSNPNLYWYRQAAGRGLQLLFYSVGIGQISSEVPQNLSASRPQDRQFILSSKKLLLSDSGFYLCAWRPSSSYEQYFGPGTRLTVT.

In DNA form, the CDR3 reads TGTGCCAGCAGCTTTGGGACAGGGGGTGAAAAACTGTTTTTT. Translated: CASSFGTGGEKLFF. V is TRBV7-6 and J is TRBJ1-4; 11 bases map to TRBD1. The CDR3 has 14 amino acids. CDR1 and CDR2 (germline): SGHVS, FNYEAQ. With V trimmed by 3 bases and J by 7 bases, 1 base remained unmatched.

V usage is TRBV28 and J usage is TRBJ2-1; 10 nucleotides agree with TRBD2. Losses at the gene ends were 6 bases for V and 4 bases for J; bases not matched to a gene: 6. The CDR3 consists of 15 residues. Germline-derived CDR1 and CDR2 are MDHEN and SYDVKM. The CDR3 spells CASSPTSGVYNEQFF. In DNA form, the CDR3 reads TGTGCCAGCAGCCCTACTAGCGGGGTATACAATGAGCAGTTCTTC.

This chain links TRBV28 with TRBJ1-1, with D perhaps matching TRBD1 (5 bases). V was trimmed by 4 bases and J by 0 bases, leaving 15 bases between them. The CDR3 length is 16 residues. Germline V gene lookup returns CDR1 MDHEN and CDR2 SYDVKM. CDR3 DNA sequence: TGTGCCAGCAGTTCCCTCCGCCAGGGCATGAACACTGAAGCTTTCTTT. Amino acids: CASSSLRQGMNTEAFF.

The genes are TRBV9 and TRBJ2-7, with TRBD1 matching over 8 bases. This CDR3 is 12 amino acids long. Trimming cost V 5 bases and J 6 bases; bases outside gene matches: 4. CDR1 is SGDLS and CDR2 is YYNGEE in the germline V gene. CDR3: CASSAGGFEQYF. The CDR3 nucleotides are TGTGCCAGCAGTGCAGGGGGCTTCGAGCAGTACTTC.